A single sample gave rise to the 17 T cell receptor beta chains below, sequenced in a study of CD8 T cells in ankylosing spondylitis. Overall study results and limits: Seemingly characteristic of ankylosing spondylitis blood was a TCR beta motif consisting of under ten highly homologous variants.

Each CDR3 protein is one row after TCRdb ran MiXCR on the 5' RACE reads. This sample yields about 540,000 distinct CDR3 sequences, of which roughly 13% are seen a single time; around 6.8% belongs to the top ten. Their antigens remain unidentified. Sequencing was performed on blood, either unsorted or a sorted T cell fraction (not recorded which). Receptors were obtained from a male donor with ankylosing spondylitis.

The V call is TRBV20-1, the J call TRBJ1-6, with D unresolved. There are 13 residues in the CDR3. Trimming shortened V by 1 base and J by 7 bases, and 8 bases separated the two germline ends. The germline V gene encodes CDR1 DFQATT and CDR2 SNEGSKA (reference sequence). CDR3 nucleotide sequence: TGCAGTGCTAGAGTGCATGCAAATTCACCCCTCCACTTT. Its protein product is CSARVHANSPLHF.

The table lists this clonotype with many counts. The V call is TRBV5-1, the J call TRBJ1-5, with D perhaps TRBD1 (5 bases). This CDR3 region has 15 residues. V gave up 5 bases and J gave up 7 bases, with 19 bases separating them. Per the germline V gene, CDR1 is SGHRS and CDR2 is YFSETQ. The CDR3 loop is CASSIGGNQRQPQHF. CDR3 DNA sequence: TGCGCCAGCAGTATCGGGGGGAATCAGCGACAGCCCCAGCATTTT.

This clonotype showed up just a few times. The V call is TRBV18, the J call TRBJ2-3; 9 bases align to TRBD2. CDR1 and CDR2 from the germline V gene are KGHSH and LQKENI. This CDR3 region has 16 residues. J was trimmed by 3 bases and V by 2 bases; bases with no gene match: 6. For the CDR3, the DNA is TGTGCCAGCTCACCAAATTTAGCGGGAGTGACAGATACGCAGTATTTT. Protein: CASSPNLAGVTDTQYF.

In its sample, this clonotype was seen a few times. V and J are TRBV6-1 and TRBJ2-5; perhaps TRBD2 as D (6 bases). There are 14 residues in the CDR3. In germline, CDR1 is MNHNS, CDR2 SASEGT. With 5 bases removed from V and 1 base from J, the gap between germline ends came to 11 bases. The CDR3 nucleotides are TGTGCCAGCAGTCGCTTGGGGGGCCAAGAGACCCAGTACTTC. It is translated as CASSRLGGQETQYF.

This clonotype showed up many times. The CDR3 sequence is CASTLTWRQAERGELFF. CDR3 nucleotide sequence: TGTGCCAGCACCCTAACGTGGAGGCAGGCGGAACGCGGGGAGCTGTTTTTT. The chain is built from TRBV11-2 and TRBJ2-2; weak D call: TRBD2 (5 bases). V was trimmed by 7 bases and J by 7 bases, leaving 25 bases between them. The CDR3 consists of 17 residues. Germline-derived CDR1 and CDR2 are SGHAT and FQNNGV.

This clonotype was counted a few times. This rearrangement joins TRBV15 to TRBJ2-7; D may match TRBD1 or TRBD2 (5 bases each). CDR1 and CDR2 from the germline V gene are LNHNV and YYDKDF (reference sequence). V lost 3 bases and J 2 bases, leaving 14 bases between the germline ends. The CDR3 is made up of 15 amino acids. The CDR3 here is CATSSHEGLTYEQYF. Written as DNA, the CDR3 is TGTGCCACCAGCAGCCATGAGGGGTTGACCTACGAGCAGTACTTC.

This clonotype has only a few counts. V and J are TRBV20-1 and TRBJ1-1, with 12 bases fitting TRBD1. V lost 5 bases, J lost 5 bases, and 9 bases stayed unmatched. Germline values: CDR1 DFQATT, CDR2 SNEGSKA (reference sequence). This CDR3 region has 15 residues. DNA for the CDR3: TGCAGTGCTCGTGGGACAGGGGGCGTCCCTACTGAAGCTTTCTTT. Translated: CSARGTGGVPTEAFF.

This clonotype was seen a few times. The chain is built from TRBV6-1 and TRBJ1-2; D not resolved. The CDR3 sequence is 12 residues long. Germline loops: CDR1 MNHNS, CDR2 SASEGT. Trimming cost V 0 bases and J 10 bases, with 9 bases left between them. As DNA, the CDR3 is TGTGCCAGCAGTGAAGCCCCGACGTACTACACCTTC. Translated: CASSEAPTYYTF.

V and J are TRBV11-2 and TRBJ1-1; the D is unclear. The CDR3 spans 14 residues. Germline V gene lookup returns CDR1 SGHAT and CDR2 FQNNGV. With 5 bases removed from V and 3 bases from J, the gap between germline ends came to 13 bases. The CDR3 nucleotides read TGTGCCAGCAGCCGTGCGAGGGCCGACACTGAAGCTTTCTTT. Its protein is CASSRARADTEAFF.

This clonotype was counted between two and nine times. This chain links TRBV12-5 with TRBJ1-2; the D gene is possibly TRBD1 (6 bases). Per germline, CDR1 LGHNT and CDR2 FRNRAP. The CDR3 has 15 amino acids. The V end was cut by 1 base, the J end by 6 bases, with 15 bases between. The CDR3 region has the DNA TGTGCTAGTGGTTTGGGACAGGTACTTGGGGATGGCTACACCTTC. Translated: CASGLGQVLGDGYTF.

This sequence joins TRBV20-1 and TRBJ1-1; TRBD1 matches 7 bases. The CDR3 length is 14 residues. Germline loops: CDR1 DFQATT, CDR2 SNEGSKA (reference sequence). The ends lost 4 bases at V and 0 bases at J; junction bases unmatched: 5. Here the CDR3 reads CSAKNRGLNTEAFF. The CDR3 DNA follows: TGCAGTGCTAAAAACAGGGGCCTGAACACTGAAGCTTTCTTT.

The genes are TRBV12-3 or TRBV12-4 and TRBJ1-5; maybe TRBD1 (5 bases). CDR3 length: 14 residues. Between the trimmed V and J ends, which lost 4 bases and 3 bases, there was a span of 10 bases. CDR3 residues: CASSSRGSNQPQHF. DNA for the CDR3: TGTGCCAGCAGTTCGAGGGGCTCCAATCAGCCCCAGCATTTT.

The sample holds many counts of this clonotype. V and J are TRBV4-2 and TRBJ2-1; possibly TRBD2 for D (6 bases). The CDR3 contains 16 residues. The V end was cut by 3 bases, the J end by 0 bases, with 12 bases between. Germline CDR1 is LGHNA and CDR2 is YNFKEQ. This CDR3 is CASSQGGTDSYNEQFF. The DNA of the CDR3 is TGTGCCAGCAGCCAGGGCGGGACCGACTCCTACAATGAGCAGTTCTTC.

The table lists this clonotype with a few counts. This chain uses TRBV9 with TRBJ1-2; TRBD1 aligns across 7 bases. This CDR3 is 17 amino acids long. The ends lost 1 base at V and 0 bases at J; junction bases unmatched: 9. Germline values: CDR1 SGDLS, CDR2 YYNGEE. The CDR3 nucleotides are TGTGCCAGCAGCGTAACGACAGGGAGTGCGCCTAACTATGGCTACACCTTC. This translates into CASSVTTGSAPNYGYTF.

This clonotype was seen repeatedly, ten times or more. CDR3 in amino acids: CASSQEPGEFNEQFF. CDR3 coding DNA: TGCGCCAGCAGCCAAGAACCGGGAGAGTTCAATGAGCAGTTCTTC. The chain links TRBV4-1 to TRBJ2-1; TRBD2 is a possible D gene (6 bases). CDR1 MGHRA and CDR2 YSYEKL come from the germline V gene. The V gene lost 0 bases and the J gene lost 6 bases, with 12 bases spanning the gap. This CDR3 comprises 15 residues.

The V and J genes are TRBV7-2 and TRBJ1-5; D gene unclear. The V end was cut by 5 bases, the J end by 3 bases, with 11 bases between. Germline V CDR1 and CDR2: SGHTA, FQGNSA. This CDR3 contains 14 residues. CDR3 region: CASSGRRYNQPQHF. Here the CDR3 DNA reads TGTGCCAGCAGCGGCCGCAGATACAATCAGCCCCAGCATTTT.

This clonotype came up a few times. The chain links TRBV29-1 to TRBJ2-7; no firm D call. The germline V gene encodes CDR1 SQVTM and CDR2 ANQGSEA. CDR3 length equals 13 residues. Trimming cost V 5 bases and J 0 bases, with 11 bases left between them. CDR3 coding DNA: TGCAGCGTTCAGGACCGGAGCTCCTACGAGCAGTACTTC. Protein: CSVQDRSSYEQYF.